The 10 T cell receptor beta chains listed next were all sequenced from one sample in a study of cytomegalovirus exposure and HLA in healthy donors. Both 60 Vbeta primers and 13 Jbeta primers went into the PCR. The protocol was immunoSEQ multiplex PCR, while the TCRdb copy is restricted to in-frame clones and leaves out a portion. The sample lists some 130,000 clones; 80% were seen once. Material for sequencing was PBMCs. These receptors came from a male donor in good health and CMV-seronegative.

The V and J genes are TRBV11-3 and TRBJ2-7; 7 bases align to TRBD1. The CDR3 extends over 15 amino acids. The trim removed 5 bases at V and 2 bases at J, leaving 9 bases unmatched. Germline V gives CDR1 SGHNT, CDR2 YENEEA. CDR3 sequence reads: CASSQSTGTAYEQYF. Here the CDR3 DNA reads TGTGCCAGCAGCCAATCAACCGGGACAGCCTACGAGCAGTACTTC.

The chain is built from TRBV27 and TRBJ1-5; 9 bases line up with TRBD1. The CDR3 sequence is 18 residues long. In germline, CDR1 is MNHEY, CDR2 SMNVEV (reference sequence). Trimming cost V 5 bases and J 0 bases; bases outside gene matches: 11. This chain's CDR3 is CASSLGARDRDSNQPQHF. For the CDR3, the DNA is TGTGCCAGCAGTCTCGGGGCCAGGGACAGGGATAGCAATCAGCCCCAGCATTTT.

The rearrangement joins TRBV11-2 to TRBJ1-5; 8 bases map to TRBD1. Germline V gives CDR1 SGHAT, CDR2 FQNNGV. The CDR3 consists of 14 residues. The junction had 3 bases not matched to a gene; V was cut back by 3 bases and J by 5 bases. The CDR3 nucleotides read TGTGCCAGCAGCTTGGACAGGGTGGATCAGCCCCAGCATTTT. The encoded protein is CASSLDRVDQPQHF.

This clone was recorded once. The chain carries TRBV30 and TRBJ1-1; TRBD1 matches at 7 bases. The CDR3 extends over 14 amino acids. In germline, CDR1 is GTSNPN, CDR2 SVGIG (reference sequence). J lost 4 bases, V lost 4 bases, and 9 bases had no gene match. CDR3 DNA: TGTGCCTGGACAAGCAGGGGGGTGTTCACTGAAGCTTTCTTT. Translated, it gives CAWTSRGVFTEAFF.

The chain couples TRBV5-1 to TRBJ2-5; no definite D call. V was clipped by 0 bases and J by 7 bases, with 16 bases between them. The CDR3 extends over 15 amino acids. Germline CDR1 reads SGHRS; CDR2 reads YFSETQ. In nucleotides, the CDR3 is TGCGCCAGCAGCTTGGGAGGCCGAACGGTGGGGACCCAGTACTTC. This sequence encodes CASSLGGRTVGTQYF.

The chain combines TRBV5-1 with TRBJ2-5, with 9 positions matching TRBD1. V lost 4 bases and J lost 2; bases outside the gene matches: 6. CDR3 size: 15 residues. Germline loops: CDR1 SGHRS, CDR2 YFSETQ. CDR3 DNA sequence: TGCGCCAGCAGCCTATTAGGGACAGGGCAAGAGACCCAGTACTTC. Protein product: CASSLLGTGQETQYF.

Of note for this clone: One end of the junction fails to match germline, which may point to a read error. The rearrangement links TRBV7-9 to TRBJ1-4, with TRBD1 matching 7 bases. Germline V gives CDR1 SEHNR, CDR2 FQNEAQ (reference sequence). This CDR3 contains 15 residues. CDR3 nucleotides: TGTTCCAGCAGCTTAAGGGGACAGACTAATGAAAAACTGTTTTTT. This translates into CSSSLRGQTNEKLFF.

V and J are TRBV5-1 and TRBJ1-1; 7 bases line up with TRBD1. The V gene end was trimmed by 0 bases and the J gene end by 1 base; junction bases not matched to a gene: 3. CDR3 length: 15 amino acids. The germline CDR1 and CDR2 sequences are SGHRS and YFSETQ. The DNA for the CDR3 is TGCGCCAGCAGCTTGGGGACAGGAGGGAACACTGAAGCTTTCTTT. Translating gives CASSLGTGGNTEAFF.

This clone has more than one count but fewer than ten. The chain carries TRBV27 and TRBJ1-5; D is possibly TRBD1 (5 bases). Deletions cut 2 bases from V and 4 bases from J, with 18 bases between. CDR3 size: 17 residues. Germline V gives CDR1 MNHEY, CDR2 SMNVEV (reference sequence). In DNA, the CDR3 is TGTGCCAGCAGTTTAGTTGGATGGGGGGTCGGGAATCAGCCCCAGCATTTT. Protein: CASSLVGWGVGNQPQHF.

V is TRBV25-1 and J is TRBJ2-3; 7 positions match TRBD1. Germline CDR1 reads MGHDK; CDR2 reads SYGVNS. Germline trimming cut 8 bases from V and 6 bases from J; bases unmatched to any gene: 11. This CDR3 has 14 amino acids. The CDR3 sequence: CASEGAGGRDTQYF. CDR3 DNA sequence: TGTGCCAGCGAAGGGGCAGGGGGACGGGATACGCAGTATTTT.